A selection of T cell receptor beta chains follows, all from one sample in a study of beta chain features in type 1 diabetes. The assay was immunoSEQ multiplex PCR, and TCRdb's table has in-frame clones only and misses some. The sample yields hundreds of thousands of clones, over 12% seen once. The specimen sequenced was naive CD4+ T cells from blood. These receptor sequences come from a man younger than 30 with type 1 diabetes. Both conserved end residues are part of each CDR3. D genes are given only for firm matches.

v_call: TRBV30; d_call: -; cdr3_aa: CAWSPGLKYNEQFF
v_call: TRBV20-1; d_call: -; cdr3_aa: CSAWGGTQYF
v_call: TRBV2; d_call: TRBD1; cdr3_aa: CASTQDRNNGYTF
v_call: TRBV30; d_call: TRBD2; cdr3_aa: CAWGLAGIGELFF
v_call: TRBV11-2; d_call: -; cdr3_aa: CASSYYGTRGTDTQYF
v_call: TRBV5-1; d_call: TRBD2; cdr3_aa: CASSFISGLRTPHEQYF
v_call: TRBV6-1; d_call: -; cdr3_aa: CASSDRIKTGELFF
v_call: TRBV11-1; d_call: -; cdr3_aa: CASSASRDGYTF
v_call: TRBV29-1; d_call: -; cdr3_aa: CSVPAGNGYTF
v_call: TRBV6-6; d_call: -; cdr3_aa: CASSYSMGYGYTF
v_call: TRBV18; d_call: -; cdr3_aa: CASTTRDQETQYF
v_call: TRBV4-2; d_call: TRBD2; cdr3_aa: CASSQDGIRLAGGTTYTGELFF
v_call: TRBV19; d_call: TRBD1; cdr3_aa: CASSLTGPNQPQHF
v_call: TRBV6-5; d_call: -; cdr3_aa: CASLGRRTTEAFF
v_call: TRBV7-2; d_call: -; cdr3_aa: CASSYNRLVKSSYNEQFF
v_call: TRBV7-2; d_call: -; cdr3_aa: CASSSYTDTQYF
v_call: TRBV6-1; d_call: -; cdr3_aa: CATHREGYNEQFF
v_call: TRBV5-6; d_call: -; cdr3_aa: CASSAGPAQEQYF
v_call: TRBV4-2; d_call: -; cdr3_aa: CASSLERHVTDTQYF
v_call: TRBV20-1; d_call: -; cdr3_aa: CSADGYTF
v_call: TRBV25-1; d_call: -; cdr3_aa: CASSEGGKNIQYF
v_call: TRBV29-1; d_call: TRBD1; cdr3_aa: CSVGGQGVGETQYF
v_call: TRBV10-3; d_call: -; cdr3_aa: CAISGAQIASYEQYF
v_call: TRBV28; d_call: -; cdr3_aa: CASSSPARGQHF
v_call: TRBV4-1; d_call: TRBD2; cdr3_aa: CASRPGAGGPRDNEQFF
v_call: TRBV10-3; d_call: -; cdr3_aa: CAISEGKEAFF
v_call: TRBV6-6; d_call: TRBD1; cdr3_aa: CASSSTDRVNQPQHF
v_call: TRBV30; d_call: TRBD1; cdr3_aa: CAWSRRTGTAGYTF
v_call: TRBV5-1; d_call: -; cdr3_aa: CASSPGSRVGSYNEQFF
v_call: TRBV29-1; d_call: TRBD2; cdr3_aa: CSVQGVAGGTDTQYF
v_call: TRBV6-6; d_call: -; cdr3_aa: CASLPSRANVLTF
v_call: TRBV30; d_call: -; cdr3_aa: CAWSVQANTEAFF
v_call: TRBV29-1; d_call: -; cdr3_aa: CSGTGTSTDTQYF
v_call: TRBV30; d_call: -; cdr3_aa: CAWSFAGTAGEQYF
v_call: TRBV7-2; d_call: TRBD1; cdr3_aa: CASSSDRGGNQPQHF
v_call: TRBV27; d_call: -; cdr3_aa: CASSSNGELFF
v_call: TRBV5-1; d_call: -; cdr3_aa: CASSLGQNYGYTF
v_call: TRBV5-1; d_call: -; cdr3_aa: CASSPALTGESNTEAFF
v_call: TRBV28; d_call: -; cdr3_aa: CASSLGGTAHKSQYF
v_call: TRBV5-4; d_call: -; cdr3_aa: CASGKDGHGDEKLFF
v_call: TRBV7-3; d_call: TRBD2; cdr3_aa: CASSSHPGLDYNEQFF
v_call: TRBV7-2; d_call: -; cdr3_aa: CASSLYEETQYF